This is a list of T cell receptor beta chains from one sample in a study of technical replicates of blood from a handful of donors. Clones were read by immunoSEQ multiplex PCR, and TCRdb kept only the in-frame ones, dropping some. This table holds approximately 92,000 clones, around 96% found once. The sequenced sample was T cells isolated from PBMCs. Every receptor here comes from a human donor in good health. CDR3s include the opening cysteine and the closing phenylalanine or tryptophan. The D gene is left open where the match is weak. Rows give clone size only sometimes, using once, few, many, or a class for an expanded clone.

d_call	j_call	v_call	clone_size	cdr3_aa	cdr3_nt
TRBD1	TRBJ1-4	TRBV30	-	CAWTSGTAGEKLFF	TGTGCCTGGACCTCCGGGACAGCAGGGGAAAAACTGTTTTTT
-	TRBJ2-6	TRBV6-1	-	CASSEGAGANVLTF	TGTGCCAGCAGTGAAGGAGCTGGGGCCAACGTCCTGACTTTC
-	TRBJ2-7	TRBV9	-	CASSVAEGLSYEQYF	TGTGCCAGCAGCGTAGCTGAGGGACTCTCCTACGAGCAGTACTTC
-	TRBJ1-1	TRBV27	-	CASSPRNRMNTEAFF	TGTGCCAGCAGTCCCCGTAACAGGATGAACACTGAAGCTTTCTTT
TRBD2	TRBJ2-3	TRBV5-1	-	CASSSVGTRDTQYF	TGCGCCAGCAGCTCGGTGGGGACTAGAGATACGCAGTATTTT
-	TRBJ1-2	TRBV7-9	-	CASSTTDGYGYTF	TGTGCCAGCAGCACCACCGACGGGTATGGCTACACCTTC
TRBD1	TRBJ2-7	TRBV29-1	-	CSVVVVAGGNEQYF	TGCAGCGTAGTTGTCGTGGCAGGGGGCAACGAGCAGTACTTC
TRBD1	TRBJ1-2	TRBV28	-	CASSLPSDRGNYGYTF	TGTGCCAGCAGTTTACCGTCGGACAGGGGTAACTATGGCTACACCTTC
-	TRBJ1-2	TRBV29-1	-	CSVVSQDYYGYTF	TGCAGCGTTGTTTCTCAGGACTACTATGGCTACACCTTC
-	TRBJ1-5	TRBV19	-	CASSMTQGRQPQHF	TGTGCCAGTAGTATGACTCAGGGTCGTCAGCCCCAGCATTTT
-	TRBJ2-7	TRBV11-2	-	CASSLESLSRGPHEQYF	TGTGCCAGCAGCTTAGAATCCCTCAGTAGGGGTCCCCACGAGCAGTACTTC
TRBD2	TRBJ2-7	TRBV5-4	-	CASSLSLAGALLSYEQYF	TGTGCCAGCAGCTTGAGCCTAGCGGGAGCCTTACTGAGCTACGAGCAGTACTTC
TRBD1	TRBJ1-5	TRBV27	-	CASSLSRTGNQPQHF	TGTGCCAGCAGTTTATCTCGGACAGGGAACCAGCCCCAGCATTTT
TRBD2	TRBJ2-7	TRBV27	-	CASSLSPGLADYEQYF	TGTGCCAGCAGTCTCTCGCCGGGACTAGCGGATTACGAGCAGTATTTC
TRBD2	TRBJ2-1	TRBV9	-	CASSVALAGYNEQFF	TGTGCCAGCAGCGTAGCATTAGCGGGATACAATGAGCAGTTCTTC
TRBD1	TRBJ2-7	TRBV2	-	CASTILGTGNEQYF	TGTGCCAGCACCATCCTCGGGACAGGGAACGAGCAGTACTTC
TRBD2	TRBJ2-3	TRBV6-1	-	CASSELAGGGDTQYF	TGTGCCAGCAGTGAACTAGCGGGAGGTGGGGATACGCAGTATTTT
-	TRBJ2-1	TRBV6-5	-	CASSYQDSYNEQFF	TGTGCCAGCAGTTACCAGGATTCCTACAATGAACAGTTCTTC
-	TRBJ2-5	TRBV6-5	-	CASSPRPQETQYF	TGTGCCAGCAGTCCTAGACCTCAAGAGACCCAGTACTTC
TRBD2	TRBJ2-7	TRBV19	-	CASRNAHGLAVYEQYF	TGTGCCAGTAGAAACGCCCACGGACTAGCGGTTTACGAGCAGTACTTC
TRBD1	TRBJ2-5	TRBV6-6	-	CASSHRDSQETQYF	TGTGCCAGCAGTCACCGGGACAGCCAAGAGACCCAGTACTTC
-	TRBJ2-7	TRBV7-2	-	CASSLWGPYEQYF	TGTGCCAGCAGCTTATGGGGCCCCTACGAGCAGTACTTC
TRBD2	TRBJ2-7	TRBV14	-	CASRGLDDYEQYF	TGTGCCAGCAGGGGACTAGACGACTACGAGCAGTACTTC
-	TRBJ2-1	TRBV30	-	CAWTPPVNYNEQFF	TGTGCCTGGACCCCCCCAGTGAACTACAATGAGCAGTTCTTC
TRBD2	TRBJ2-1	TRBV5-1	-	CASSFPGTRIEYEQFF	TGCGCCAGCAGCTTTCCCGGGACTAGGATAGAGTATGAGCAGTTCTTC
TRBD1	TRBJ2-7	TRBV6-6	once	CASSSPGQGAREQYF	TGTGCCAGCAGTTCCCCGGGACAGGGGGCGCGGGAGCAGTACTTC
-	TRBJ1-1	TRBV21-1	-	CASSEGGEANTEAFF	TGTGCCAGCAGCGAAGGAGGGGAGGCGAACACTGAAGCTTTCTTT
-	TRBJ2-7	TRBV20-1	-	CSASQPTVQYF	TGCAGTGCTAGTCAACCTACGGTGCAGTACTTC
-	TRBJ2-4	TRBV28	-	CASSFHGGANNIQYF	TGTGCCAGCAGTTTTCATGGGGGCGCAAACAACATTCAGTACTTC
TRBD1	TRBJ2-7	TRBV10-3	-	CAISEVSGGYEQYF	TGTGCCATCAGTGAGGTGTCAGGGGGCTACGAGCAGTACTTC
-	TRBJ1-2	TRBV6-9	-	CASSLQANYGYTF	TGTGCCAGCAGTTTACAGGCCAACTATGGCTACACCTTC
TRBD2	TRBJ2-5	TRBV5-4	-	CASSLEEAGRTQYF	TGTGCCAGCAGCTTGGAGGAAGCGGGGAGGACCCAGTACTTC
TRBD2	TRBJ2-7	TRBV6-5	-	CASRLSGLASEQYF	TGTGCCAGCAGGCTTTCGGGACTAGCATCCGAGCAGTACTTC
-	TRBJ1-2	TRBV7-9	-	CASSSYRDGNYGYTF	TGTGCCAGCAGCTCCTACAGGGATGGGAACTATGGCTACACCTTC
TRBD2	TRBJ2-1	TRBV15	-	CATSTISRVTSGGRSSYNEQFF	TGTGCCACCAGCACTATATCCCGAGTGACTAGCGGGGGCCGATCCTCCTACAATGAGCAGTTCTTC
TRBD2	TRBJ2-1	TRBV4-1	-	CASSQGSPSGRRVRNEQFF	TGCGCCAGCAGCCAAGGTTCGCCTAGCGGGAGAAGGGTGAGGAATGAGCAGTTCTTC
-	TRBJ2-4	TRBV6-5	-	CASSYGGVKNIQYF	TGTGCCAGCAGTTACGGGGGCGTCAAAAACATTCAGTACTTC
-	TRBJ2-7	TRBV5-1	-	CASSSNYEQYF	TGCGCCAGCAGCTCAAACTACGAGCAGTACTTC
TRBD2	TRBJ2-3	TRBV5-4	-	CASSAIPPSGGYTDTQYF	TGTGCCAGCAGCGCAATTCCGCCTAGCGGGGGGTACACAGATACGCAGTATTTT
TRBD1	TRBJ1-1	TRBV4-1	-	CASSQVQTTDRGYTEAFF	TGCGCCAGCAGCCAAGTCCAGACCACGGACAGGGGATACACTGAAGCTTTCTTT
-	TRBJ2-1	TRBV7-9	-	CASSLQAVEQFF	TGTGCCAGCAGCTTACAGGCAGTGGAGCAGTTCTTC
TRBD2	TRBJ2-3	TRBV9	once	CASSVSPSGSTDTQYF	TGTGCCAGCAGCGTTTCGCCTAGCGGTTCCACAGATACGCAGTATTTT
TRBD1	TRBJ2-3	TRBV5-1	-	CASSFSPGQGTDTQYF	TGCGCCAGCAGCTTTTCACCGGGACAGGGGACAGATACGCAGTATTTT
-	TRBJ2-7	TRBV27	-	CASSWSTAYEQYF	TGTGCCAGCAGTTGGTCGACAGCCTACGAGCAGTACTTC
-	TRBJ1-2	TRBV29-1	-	CSVEDLSF	TGCAGCGTTGAAGATCTATCGTTC
-	TRBJ2-5	TRBV7-9	-	CASSLTSTETQYF	TGTGCCAGCAGCCTGACTAGTACAGAGACCCAGTACTTC
-	TRBJ2-7	TRBV28	-	CASSLQGTPTYEQYF	TGTGCCAGCAGTTTACAGGGAACACCAACCTACGAGCAGTACTTC
TRBD2	TRBJ2-5	TRBV4-1	-	CASSQGPRGSGGARETQYF	TGCGCCAGCAGCCAAGGACCCCGTGGTAGCGGGGGGGCGAGGGAGACCCAGTACTTC
-	TRBJ1-5	TRBV7-3	-	CASSPSPNQPQHF	TGTGCCAGCAGCCCAAGCCCCAATCAGCCCCAGCATTTT
-	TRBJ1-1	TRBV19	few	CASKWSEPIGLNTEAFF	TGTGCCAGTAAATGGAGCGAACCGATCGGTTTGAACACTGAAGCTTTCTTT